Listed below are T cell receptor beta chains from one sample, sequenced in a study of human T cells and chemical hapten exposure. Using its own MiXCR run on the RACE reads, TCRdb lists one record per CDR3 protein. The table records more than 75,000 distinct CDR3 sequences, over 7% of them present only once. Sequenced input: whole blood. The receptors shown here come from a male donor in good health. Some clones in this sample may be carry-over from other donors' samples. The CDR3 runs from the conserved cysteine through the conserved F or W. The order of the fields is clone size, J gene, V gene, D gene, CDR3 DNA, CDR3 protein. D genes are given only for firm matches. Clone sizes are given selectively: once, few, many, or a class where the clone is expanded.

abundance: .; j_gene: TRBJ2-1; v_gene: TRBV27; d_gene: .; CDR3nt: TGTGCCAGCAGTTTTTGGAGGGCGGACCTGAATGAGCAGTTCTTC; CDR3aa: CASSFWRADLNEQFF
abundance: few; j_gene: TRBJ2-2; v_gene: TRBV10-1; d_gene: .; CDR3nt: TGCGCCAGCAGTGTTCTCAGGAACACCGGGGAGCTGTTTTTT; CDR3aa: CASSVLRNTGELFF
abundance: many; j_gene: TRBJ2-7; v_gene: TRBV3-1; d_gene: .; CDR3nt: TGTGCCAGCAGCCAATCGCGGAGCTCCTACGAGCAGTACTTC; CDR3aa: CASSQSRSSYEQYF
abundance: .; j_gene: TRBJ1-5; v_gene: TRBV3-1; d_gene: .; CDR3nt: TGTGCCAGCAGCCAAGAGCAGGGGAGGAATCAGCCCCAGCATTTT; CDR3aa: CASSQEQGRNQPQHF
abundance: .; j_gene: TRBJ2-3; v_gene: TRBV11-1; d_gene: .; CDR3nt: TGTGCCAGCAGCTTAGGAGTAGCAGATACGCAGTATTTT; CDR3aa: CASSLGVADTQYF
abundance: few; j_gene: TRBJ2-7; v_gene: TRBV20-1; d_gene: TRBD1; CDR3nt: TGCAGTGCTAACGCCCTAAGACAGGGGGCCTACGAGCAGTACTTC; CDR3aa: CSANALRQGAYEQYF
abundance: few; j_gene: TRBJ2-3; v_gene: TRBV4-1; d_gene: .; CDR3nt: TGCGCCAGCAGCCAAGATCTCTACACAGATACGCAGTATTTT; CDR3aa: CASSQDLYTDTQYF
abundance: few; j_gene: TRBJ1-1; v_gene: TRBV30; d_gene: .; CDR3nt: TGTGCCTGGAGTGTAGGTCTGAACACTGAAGCTTTCTTT; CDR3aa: CAWSVGLNTEAFF
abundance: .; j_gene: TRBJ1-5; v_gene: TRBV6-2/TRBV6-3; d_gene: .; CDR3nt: TGTGCCAGCAGAGCATGGGATCAGCCCCAGCATTTT; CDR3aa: CASRAWDQPQHF
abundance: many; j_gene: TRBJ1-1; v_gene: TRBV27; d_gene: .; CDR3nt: TGTGCCAGCAGTTTAAGACGGTTGAACACTGAAGCTTTCTTT; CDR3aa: CASSLRRLNTEAFF
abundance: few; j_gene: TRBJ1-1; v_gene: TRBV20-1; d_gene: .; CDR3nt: TGCAGTGCTAGTCCCCGGACGCAATACACTGAAGCTTTCTTT; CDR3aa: CSASPRTQYTEAFF
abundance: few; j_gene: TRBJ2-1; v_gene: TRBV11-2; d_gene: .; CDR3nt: TGTGCCAGCAGCTCCGCCGGGACTCTCTCCTACAATGAGCAGTTCTTC; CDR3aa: CASSSAGTLSYNEQFF
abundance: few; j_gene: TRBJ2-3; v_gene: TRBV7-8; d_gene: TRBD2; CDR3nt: TGTGCCAGCAGCCAGGGGGGGACTAGCGGGTGGGGCACAGATACGCAGTATTTT; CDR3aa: CASSQGGTSGWGTDTQYF
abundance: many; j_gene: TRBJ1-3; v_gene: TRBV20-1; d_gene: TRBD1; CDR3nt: TGCAGTGCTTGGACAGGGGCGAAGAAAGGCCGAAACACCATATATTTT; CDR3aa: CSAWTGAKKGRNTIYF
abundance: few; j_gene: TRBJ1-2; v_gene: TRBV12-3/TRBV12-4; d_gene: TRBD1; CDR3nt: TGTGCCAGCAGCCCTACTCCCCCCGGGACAGGGATAGGCTACACCTTC; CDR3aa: CASSPTPPGTGIGYTF
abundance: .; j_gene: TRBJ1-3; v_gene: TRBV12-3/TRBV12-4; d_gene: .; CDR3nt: TGTGCCAGCAGTCAGGACAGCCTCTTAAACACCATATATTTT; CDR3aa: CASSQDSLLNTIYF
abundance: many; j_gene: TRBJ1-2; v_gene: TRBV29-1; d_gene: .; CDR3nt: TGCAGCGTGGATGAGGGGTACTATGGCTACACCTTC; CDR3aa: CSVDEGYYGYTF
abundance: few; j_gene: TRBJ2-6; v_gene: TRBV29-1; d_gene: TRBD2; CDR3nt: TGCAGCGTTGAAGAAACGACTAGCCTAGCAGAGTCTGGGGCCAACGTCCTGACTTTC; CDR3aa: CSVEETTSLAESGANVLTF
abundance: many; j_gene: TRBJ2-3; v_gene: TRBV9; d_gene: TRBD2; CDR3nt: TGTGCCAGCAGCTCTCGGTCGGGACTAGCCCTTTCTAGCACAGATACGCAGTATTTT; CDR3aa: CASSSRSGLALSSTDTQYF
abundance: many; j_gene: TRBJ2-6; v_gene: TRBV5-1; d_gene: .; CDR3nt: TGCGCCAGCAGCATAACAGGGACTGGGGCCAACGTCCTGACTTTC; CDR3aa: CASSITGTGANVLTF
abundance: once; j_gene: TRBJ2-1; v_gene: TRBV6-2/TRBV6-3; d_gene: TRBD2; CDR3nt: TGTGCCAGCACCAGGGGACTAGCCTTTGAGCAGTTCTTC; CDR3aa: CASTRGLAFEQFF
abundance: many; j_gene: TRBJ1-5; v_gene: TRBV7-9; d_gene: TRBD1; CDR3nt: TGTGCCAGCAGCTTAGGACAGGGTAAGAATCAGCCCCAGCATTTT; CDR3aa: CASSLGQGKNQPQHF
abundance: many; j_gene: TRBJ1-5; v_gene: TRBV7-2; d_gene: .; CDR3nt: TGTGCCAGCAGCTTAGCGGAAGGGAATCAGCCCCAGCATTTT; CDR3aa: CASSLAEGNQPQHF
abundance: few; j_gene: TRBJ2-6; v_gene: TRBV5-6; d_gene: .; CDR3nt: TGTGCCAGCAGCTATTTCAGGGTCTCTGGGGCCAACGTCCTGACTTTC; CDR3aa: CASSYFRVSGANVLTF
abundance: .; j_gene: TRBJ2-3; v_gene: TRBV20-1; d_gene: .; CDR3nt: TGCAGTGCTGAAGGACTGGTCAGCACAGATACGCAGTATTTT; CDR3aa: CSAEGLVSTDTQYF
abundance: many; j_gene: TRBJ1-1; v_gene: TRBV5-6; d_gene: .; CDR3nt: TGTGCCAGCAGTCCAGGGAACACTGAAGCTTTCTTT; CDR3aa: CASSPGNTEAFF
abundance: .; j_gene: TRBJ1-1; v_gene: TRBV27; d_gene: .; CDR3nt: TGTGCCAGCAGTGAAACTTGGGACACTGAAGCTTTCTTT; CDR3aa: CASSETWDTEAFF
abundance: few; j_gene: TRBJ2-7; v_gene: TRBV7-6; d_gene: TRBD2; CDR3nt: TGTGCCAGCAGCTTGACTAGCGGGGGAGTCTACGAGCAGTACTTC; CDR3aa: CASSLTSGGVYEQYF
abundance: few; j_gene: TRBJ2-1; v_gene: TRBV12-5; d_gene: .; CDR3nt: TGTGCTAGTGGTTTCGCGGGGGCCGTCTCCTACAATGAGCAGTTCTTC; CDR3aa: CASGFAGAVSYNEQFF
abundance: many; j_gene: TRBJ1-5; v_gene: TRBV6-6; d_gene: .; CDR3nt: TGTGCCAGCAGTTACTCGGCCAGAGACAATCAGCCCCAGCATTTT; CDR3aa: CASSYSARDNQPQHF
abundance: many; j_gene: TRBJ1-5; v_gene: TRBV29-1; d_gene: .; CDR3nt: TGCAGCGTCCGACAGGAACTCAATCAGCCCCAGCATTTT; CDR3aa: CSVRQELNQPQHF
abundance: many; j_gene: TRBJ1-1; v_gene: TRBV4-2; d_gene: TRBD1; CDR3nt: TGTGCCAGCAGCCAAATACAGGGGAGTGAAGCTTTCTTT; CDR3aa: CASSQIQGSEAFF
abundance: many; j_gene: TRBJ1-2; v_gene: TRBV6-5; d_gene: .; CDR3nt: TGTGCCAGCAGGCTGACTCGGCTAACTAGCTATGGCTACACCTTC; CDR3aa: CASRLTRLTSYGYTF
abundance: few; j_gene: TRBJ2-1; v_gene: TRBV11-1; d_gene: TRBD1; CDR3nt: TGTGCCAGCAGCCCCGGACAGGGAAACACCTACAATGAGCAGTTCTTC; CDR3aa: CASSPGQGNTYNEQFF
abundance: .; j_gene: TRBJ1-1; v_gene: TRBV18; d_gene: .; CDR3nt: TGTGCCAGCTCACAGTCCCCGGGCACTGAAGCTTTCTTT; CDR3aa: CASSQSPGTEAFF
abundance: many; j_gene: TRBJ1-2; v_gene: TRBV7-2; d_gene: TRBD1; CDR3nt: TGTGCCAGCAGCTCCGATGGGACAGGGATGGGAGGTTTGACCTTC; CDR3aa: CASSSDGTGMGGLTF
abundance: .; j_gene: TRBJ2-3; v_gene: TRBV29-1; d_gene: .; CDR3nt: TGCAGCGCCCGCACAGATACGCAGTATTTT; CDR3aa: CSARTDTQYF
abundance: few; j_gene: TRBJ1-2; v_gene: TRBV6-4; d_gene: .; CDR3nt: TGTGCCAGTCCAAAGGGAGCCAGGGAGGTTGGTTGGGACTATGGCTACACCTTC; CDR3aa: CASPKGAREVGWDYGYTF
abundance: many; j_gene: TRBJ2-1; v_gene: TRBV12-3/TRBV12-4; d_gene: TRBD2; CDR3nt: TGTGCCAGCAGTTGGGGACTAGCGGGAGAAGTTGGTGAGCAGTTCTTC; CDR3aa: CASSWGLAGEVGEQFF
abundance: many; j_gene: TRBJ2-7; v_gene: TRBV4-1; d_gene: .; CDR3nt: TGCGCCAGCAGCCAAGTCTCGGAGGCCTCTGAGCAGTACTTC; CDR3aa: CASSQVSEASEQYF
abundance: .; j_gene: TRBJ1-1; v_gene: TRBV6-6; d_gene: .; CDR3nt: TGTGCCAGCAGTTCCCACCTGGGGAGCACTGAAGCTTTCTTT; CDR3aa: CASSSHLGSTEAFF
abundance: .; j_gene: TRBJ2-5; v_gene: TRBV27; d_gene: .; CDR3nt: TGTGCCAGCGGGCGAGAAGGACTGATCCAAGAGACCCAGTACTTC; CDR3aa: CASGREGLIQETQYF